This TCR beta chain was sequenced in a study of OX40 agonist ivuxolimab in advanced cancers. The wider study: Prior checkpoint blockade (anti-PD-1, anti-PD-L1 or anti-CTLA-4) was permitted; roughly 40% had it.

Germline V lookup: CDR1 MDHEN, CDR2 SYDVKM. The germline V and J ends were trimmed by 6 bases and 0 bases, with 11 bases remaining between them. The CDR3 runs 15 residues. With respect to this clone: The antigen is undetermined.

Produced via immunoSEQ multiplex PCR; TCRdb's table is partial and in-frame only. Here the sample spans about 86,000 clones, 87% being singletons. General study results and limits: Nonresponders included some who also had low normalized T-cell clonal expansion. Both CD4+ and CD8+ T cell populations in blood had undergone clonal expansion by week 6 at 0.1 to 3.0 mg/kg.

Anyone with autoimmune disease history or systemic immunosuppression was excluded. Sequencing was performed on CD4+ or CD8+ T cells sorted from blood, taken in a trial of the OX40 agonist ivuxolimab. This sequence joins TRBV28 and TRBJ1-4; no clear D. The clonotype comes from an adult with an advanced solid tumor such as melanoma, head and neck, liver or kidney cancer. The CDR3: CASRTLVATNEKLFF. CDR3 bases: TGTGCCAGCAGGACCCTAGTTGCAACTAATGAAAAACTGTTTTTT.